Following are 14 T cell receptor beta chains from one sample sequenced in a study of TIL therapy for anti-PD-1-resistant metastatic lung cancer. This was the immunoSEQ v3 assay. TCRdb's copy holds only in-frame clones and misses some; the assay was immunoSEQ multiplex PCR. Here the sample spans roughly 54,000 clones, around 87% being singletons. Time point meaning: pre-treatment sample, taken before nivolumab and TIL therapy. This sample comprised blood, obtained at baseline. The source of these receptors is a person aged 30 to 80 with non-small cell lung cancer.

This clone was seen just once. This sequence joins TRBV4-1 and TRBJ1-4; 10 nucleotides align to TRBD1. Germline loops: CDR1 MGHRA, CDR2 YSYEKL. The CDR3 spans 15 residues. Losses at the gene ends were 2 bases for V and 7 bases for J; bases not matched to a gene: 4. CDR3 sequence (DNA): TGCGCCAGCAGCCAATGGGACAGGGGAGGTGAAAAACTGTTTTTT. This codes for CASSQWDRGGEKLFF.

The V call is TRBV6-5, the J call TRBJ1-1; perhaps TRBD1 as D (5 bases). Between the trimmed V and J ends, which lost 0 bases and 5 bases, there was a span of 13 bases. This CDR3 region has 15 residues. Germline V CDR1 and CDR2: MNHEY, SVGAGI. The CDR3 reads CASSYSRGRGTEAFF. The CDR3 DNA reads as TGTGCCAGCAGTTACTCGCGGGGGAGAGGAACTGAAGCTTTCTTT.

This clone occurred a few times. This chain's CDR3 is CASSPTANYGYTF. CDR3 in DNA: TGTGCCAGCAGCCCCACAGCTAACTATGGCTACACCTTC. The genes are TRBV12-3 or TRBV12-4 and TRBJ1-2; D uncertain. The CDR3 runs to 13 residues. The V end lost 6 bases, the J end lost 0 bases, and 8 bases lay between the germline ends.

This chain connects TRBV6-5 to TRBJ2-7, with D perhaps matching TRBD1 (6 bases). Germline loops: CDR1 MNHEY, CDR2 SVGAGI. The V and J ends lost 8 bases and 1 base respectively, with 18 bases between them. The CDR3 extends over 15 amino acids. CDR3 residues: CASGAQQGTSYEQYF. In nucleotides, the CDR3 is TGTGCCAGCGGCGCACAACAGGGAACATCCTACGAGCAGTACTTC.

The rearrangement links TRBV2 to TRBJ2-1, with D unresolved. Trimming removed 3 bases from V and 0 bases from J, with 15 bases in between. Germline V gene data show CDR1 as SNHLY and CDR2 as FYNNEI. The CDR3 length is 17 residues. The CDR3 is CASSEVGYGSSYNEQFF. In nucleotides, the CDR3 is TGTGCCAGCAGTGAGGTCGGCTACGGAAGCTCCTACAATGAGCAGTTCTTC.

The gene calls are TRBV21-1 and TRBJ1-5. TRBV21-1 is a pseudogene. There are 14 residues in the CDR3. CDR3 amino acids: CASQQRCRNQPQHF. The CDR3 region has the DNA TGTGCCAGCCAACAGCGGTGTCGAAATCAGCCCCAGCATTTT.

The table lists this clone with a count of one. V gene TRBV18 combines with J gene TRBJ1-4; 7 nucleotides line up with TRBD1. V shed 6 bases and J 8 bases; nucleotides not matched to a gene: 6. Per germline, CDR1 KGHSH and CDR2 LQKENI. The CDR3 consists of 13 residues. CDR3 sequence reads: CASSPDRAEKLFF. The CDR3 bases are TGTGCCAGCTCCCCTGACAGGGCGGAAAAACTGTTTTTT.

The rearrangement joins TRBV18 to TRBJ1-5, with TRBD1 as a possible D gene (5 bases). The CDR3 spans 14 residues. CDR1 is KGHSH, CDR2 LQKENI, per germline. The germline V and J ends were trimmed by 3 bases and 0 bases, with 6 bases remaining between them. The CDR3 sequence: CASSPQGSNQPQHF. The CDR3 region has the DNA TGTGCCAGCTCACCGCAGGGTAGCAATCAGCCCCAGCATTTT.

CDR3 sequence reads: CATWSYSGYEQYF. Here the CDR3 DNA reads TGTGCCACTTGGAGTTACTCCGGCTACGAGCAGTACTTC. The gene calls are TRBV2 and TRBJ2-7; D remains ambiguous. Germline-derived CDR1 and CDR2 are SNHLY and FYNNEI. V was clipped by 10 bases and J by 3 bases, with 16 bases between them. The CDR3 consists of 13 residues.

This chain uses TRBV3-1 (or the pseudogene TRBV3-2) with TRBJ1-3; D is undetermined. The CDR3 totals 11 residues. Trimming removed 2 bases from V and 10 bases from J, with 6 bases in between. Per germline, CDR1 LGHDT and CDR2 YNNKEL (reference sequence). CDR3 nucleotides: TGTGCCAGCAGCCAATGGGAGACCATATATTTT. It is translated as CASSQWETIYF.

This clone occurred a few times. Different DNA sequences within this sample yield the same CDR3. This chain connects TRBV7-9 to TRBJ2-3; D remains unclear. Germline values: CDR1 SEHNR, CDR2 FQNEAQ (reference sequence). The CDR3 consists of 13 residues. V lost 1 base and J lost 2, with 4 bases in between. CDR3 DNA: TGTGCCAGCAGCTTAGGATCCACAGATACGCAGTATTTT. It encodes CASSLGSTDTQYF.

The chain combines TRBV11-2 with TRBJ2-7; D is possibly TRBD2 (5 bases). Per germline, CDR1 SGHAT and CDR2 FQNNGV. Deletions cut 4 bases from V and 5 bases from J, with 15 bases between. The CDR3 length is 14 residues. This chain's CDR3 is CASSSIWRSNEQYF. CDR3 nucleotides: TGTGCCAGCAGCTCGATCTGGAGGAGTAACGAGCAGTACTTC.

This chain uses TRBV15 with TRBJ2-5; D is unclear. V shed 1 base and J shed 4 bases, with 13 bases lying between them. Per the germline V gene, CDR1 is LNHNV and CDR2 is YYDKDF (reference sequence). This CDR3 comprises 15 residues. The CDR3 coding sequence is TGTGCCACCAGCAGAGCATTAGGGAATCTAGAGACCCAGTACTTC. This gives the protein CATSRALGNLETQYF.

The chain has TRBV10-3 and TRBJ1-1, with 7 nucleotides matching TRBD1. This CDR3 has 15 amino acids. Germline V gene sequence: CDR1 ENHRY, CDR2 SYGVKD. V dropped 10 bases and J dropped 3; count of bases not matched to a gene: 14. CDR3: CATTPWATGDTEAFF. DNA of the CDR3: TGTGCCACCACTCCGTGGGCTACAGGGGACACTGAAGCTTTCTTT.